This TCR beta chain emerged from a study of blood T cell repertoires in COVID-19. Study summary: COVID-19 samples collected from the United States, Italy and Spain covered acute and convalescent phases. Sample material is recorded as cDNA or gDNA derived from T cells, B-cell-depleted T cells, or PBMCs.

Using immunoSEQ multiplex PCR, the repertoire was profiled, and TCRdb retains in-frame clones only, with some absent. The sample includes 250,000 to 350,000 clones, around 90% of them seen just once. Germline V gene sequence: CDR1 SGHDT, CDR2 YYEEEE. V gave up 3 bases and J gave up 0 bases; unmatched junction bases: 7. This CDR3 has 16 residues. The clonotype comes from a woman aged 50 to 60 who had recovered from COVID-19. V and J are TRBV5-6 and TRBJ2-3; 7 bases agree with TRBD2. Sequencing was carried out using peripheral blood. The CDR3 coding sequence is TGTGCCAGCAGCTCCGTAGCGGGTTTTAGCACAGATACGCAGTATTTT. It yields the protein CASSSVAGFSTDTQYF.